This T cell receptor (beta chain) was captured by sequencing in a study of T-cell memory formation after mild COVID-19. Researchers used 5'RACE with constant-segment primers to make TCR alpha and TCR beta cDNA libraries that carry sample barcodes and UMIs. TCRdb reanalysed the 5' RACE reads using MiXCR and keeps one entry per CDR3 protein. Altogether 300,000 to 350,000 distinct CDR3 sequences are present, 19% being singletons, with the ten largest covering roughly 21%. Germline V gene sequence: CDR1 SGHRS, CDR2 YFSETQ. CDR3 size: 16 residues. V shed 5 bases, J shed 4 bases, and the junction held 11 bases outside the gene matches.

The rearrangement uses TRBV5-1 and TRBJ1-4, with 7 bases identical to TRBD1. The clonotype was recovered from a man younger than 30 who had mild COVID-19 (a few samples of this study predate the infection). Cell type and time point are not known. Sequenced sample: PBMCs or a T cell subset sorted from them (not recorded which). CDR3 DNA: TGCGCCAGCAGTCTAAACCCGGGACAGATTAATGAAAAACTGTTTTTT. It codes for CASSLNPGQINEKLFF.